This T cell receptor (beta chain) was captured by sequencing in a study of CD8 T cells in Susac syndrome. The CDR3 is made up of 13 amino acids. Germline assignment: CDR1 SGHTA and CDR2 FQGNSA. V gave up 5 bases and J gave up 5 bases, with 10 bases separating them. When the RNA was reverse transcribed, random hexamers were used with an input of roughly 0.45 to 1 ug. TCRdb re-derived calls from the immunoSEQ multiplex PCR reads in MiXCR, one entry per CDR3 protein. The sample contains 210,000 or so distinct CDR3 sequences, less than 95% of which appear only once. The chain joins TRBV7-2 to TRBJ1-5, with D unresolved. This clonotype originated in a human donor with Susac syndrome. Sequences were obtained from CD4+ T cells from PBMCs. CDR3 nucleotides: TGTGCCAGCAGCGCTGAGGTCTATCAGCCCCAGCATTTT. This encodes CASSAEVYQPQHF.